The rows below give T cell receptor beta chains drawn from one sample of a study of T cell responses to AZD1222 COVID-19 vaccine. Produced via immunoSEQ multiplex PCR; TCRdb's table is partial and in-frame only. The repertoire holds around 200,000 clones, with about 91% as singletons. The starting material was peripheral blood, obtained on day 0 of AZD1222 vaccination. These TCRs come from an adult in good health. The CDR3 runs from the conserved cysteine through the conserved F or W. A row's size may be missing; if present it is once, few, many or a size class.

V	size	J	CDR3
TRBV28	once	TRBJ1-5	CASSQNWDNSNQPQHF
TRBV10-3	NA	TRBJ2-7	CAISVGGTYEQYF
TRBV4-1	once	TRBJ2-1	CASSQEKLAGFNEQFF
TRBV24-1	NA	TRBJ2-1	CATSEPSGGHNEQFF
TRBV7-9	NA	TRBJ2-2	CASSLGDRDTGELFF
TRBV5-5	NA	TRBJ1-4	CASSLESTANEKLFF
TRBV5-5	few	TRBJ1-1	CASSSGILGGTEAFF
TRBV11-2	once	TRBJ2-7	CASSTVGSYEQYF
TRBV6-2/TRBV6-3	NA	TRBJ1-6	CASSSDVSVSYNSSLHF
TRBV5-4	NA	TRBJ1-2	CASSLDRDWANYGYTF
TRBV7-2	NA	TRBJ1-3	CASSLRPTGQGSGGNTIYF
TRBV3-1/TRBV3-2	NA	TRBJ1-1	CASSQEPALGTEAFF
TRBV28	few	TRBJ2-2	CASSPRTGELFF
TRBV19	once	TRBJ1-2	CASSHPGQGANYGYTF
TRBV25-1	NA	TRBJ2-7	CASSEVAGGTYEQYF
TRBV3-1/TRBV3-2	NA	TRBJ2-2	CASSPRDRGAGELFF
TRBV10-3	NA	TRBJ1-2	CAISAGTGGIDYGYTF
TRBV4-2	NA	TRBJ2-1	CASSQDGTSGYNEQFF
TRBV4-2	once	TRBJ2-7	CASSQDPQNRVEQYF
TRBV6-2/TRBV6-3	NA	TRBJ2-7	CASSRDSHYEQYF
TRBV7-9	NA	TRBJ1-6	CASSSTGHNSPLHF
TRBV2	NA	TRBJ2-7	CASRYSYEQYF
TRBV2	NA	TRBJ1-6	CASSVTGTPLHF
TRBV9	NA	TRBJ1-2	CASSVVLGTGAGGYTF
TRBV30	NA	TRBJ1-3	CAWGPGLLSGNTIYF
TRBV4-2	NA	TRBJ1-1	CASSQAGTGANTEAFF
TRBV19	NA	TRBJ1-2	CASSADYYGYTF
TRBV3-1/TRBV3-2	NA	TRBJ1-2	CASSQDSLSWYGYTF
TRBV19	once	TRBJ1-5	CASGDRSNQPQHF
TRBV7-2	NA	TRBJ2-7	CASSHPTGPYEQYF
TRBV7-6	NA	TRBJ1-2	CASSLEVGNYGYTF
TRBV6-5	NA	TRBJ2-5	CASSYLGGRETQYF
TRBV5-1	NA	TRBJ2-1	CASSWRASGGLAPLGEQFF